The clone carrying this TCR beta chain has ten or more counts. Antigen specificity is unknown. V was pared by 6 bases and J by 0 bases, with 10 bases between. Germline V gene data show CDR1 as MNHEY and CDR2 as SMNVEV (reference sequence). The CDR3 spans 14 residues. The sample comes from a study of T cells in Graves' hyperthyroidism and ophthalmopathy. Study-level results: Expanded thyroid clonotypes (above 0.001) were mostly also found in blood. Ophthalmopathy onset followed model prediction by a median approximately 5.9 months.

Researchers amplified the TCR beta CDR3 regions from RNA transcripts. Carried out on the TCR CDR3, a first-round RT-PCR used the HTBI primer set. TCRdb re-derived calls from the multiplex PCR reads in MiXCR, one entry per CDR3 protein. The table records more than 550,000 distinct CDR3 sequences, 17% of them present only once. Patients aged 18 to 65 had newly diagnosed hyperthyroidism that had lasted under 2 months. The chain links TRBV27 to TRBJ2-3, with unresolved D. This TCR derives from a man aged 45-65 years with Graves' hyperthyroidism. The sample consisted of blood. The CDR3 region is CASSGATSTDTQYF. CDR3 bases: TGTGCCAGCAGCGGAGCGACTAGCACAGATACGCAGTATTTT.